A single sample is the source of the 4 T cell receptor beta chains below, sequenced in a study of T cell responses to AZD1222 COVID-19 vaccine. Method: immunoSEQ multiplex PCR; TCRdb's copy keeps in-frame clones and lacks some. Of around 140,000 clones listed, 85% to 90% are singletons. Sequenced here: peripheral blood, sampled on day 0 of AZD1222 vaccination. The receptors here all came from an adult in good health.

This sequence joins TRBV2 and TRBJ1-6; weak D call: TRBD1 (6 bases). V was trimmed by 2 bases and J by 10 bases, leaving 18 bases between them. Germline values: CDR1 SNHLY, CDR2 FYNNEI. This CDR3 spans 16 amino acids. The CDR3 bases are TGTGCCAGCAGTGAACTTGGGGGCTCAGGAAGATCACCCCTCCACTTT. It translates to CASSELGGSGRSPLHF.

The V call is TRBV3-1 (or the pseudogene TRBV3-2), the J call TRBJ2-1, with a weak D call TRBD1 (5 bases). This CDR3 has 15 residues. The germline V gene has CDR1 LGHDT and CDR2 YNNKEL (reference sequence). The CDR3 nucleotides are TGTGGCACAGGCTGGGGCCGCGGTAAGCACAATGAGCAGTTCTTC. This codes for CGTGWGRGKHNEQFF.

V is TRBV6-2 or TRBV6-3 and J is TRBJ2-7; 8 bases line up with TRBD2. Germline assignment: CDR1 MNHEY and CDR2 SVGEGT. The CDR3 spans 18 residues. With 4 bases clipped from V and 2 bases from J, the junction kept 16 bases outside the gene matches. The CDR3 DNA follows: TGTGCCAGCAGTTCAATTGCCGGGGGGGGCTATCAGACCTACGAGCAGTACTTC. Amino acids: CASSSIAGGGYQTYEQYF.

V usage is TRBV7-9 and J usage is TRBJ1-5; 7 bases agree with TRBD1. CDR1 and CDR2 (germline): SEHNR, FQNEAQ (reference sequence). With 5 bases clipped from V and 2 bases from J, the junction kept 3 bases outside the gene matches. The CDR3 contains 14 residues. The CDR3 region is CASSPTGGNQPQHF. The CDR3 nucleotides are TGTGCCAGCAGCCCTACAGGGGGCAATCAGCCCCAGCATTTT.